Reported below is one T cell receptor (beta chain). Germline CDR1 SGHTA, CDR2 FQGNSA. The CDR3 totals 16 residues. V was clipped by 2 bases and J by 3 bases; unmatched bases: 8. The donors were adults (healthy and HIV-negative) with no recent acute infections or vaccinations. Measured with immunoSEQ multiplex PCR; TCRdb has only the in-frame clones, and not every one. The table shows more than 900,000 clones, with approximately 80% occurring only once. This specimen belongs to a study of shared clonotypes between healthy human individuals. The chain recombines TRBV7-2 with TRBJ2-7; the match to TRBD2 covers 9 bases. This sequence originates from a man in his late teens or twenties in good health. Some clones in this sample may be carry-over from other donors' samples. Sequencing used memory CD4+ T cells from PBMCs. Indicated subset: CD45RA-negative fraction. CDR3 sequence reads: CASSLSSASGIYEQYF. In DNA, the CDR3 is TGTGCCAGCAGCTTAAGTTCGGCTAGCGGGATCTACGAGCAGTACTTC.